A selection of T cell receptor beta chains follows, all from one sample in a study of blood T cell repertoires in COVID-19. Sequencing was performed with immunoSEQ multiplex PCR; in TCRdb, only in-frame clones are kept and a portion is missing. The data hold approximately 200,000 clones, with 86% observed a single time. The sample was PBMCs or T cells enriched from blood (not recorded which). All receptors come from a woman aged 25 to 39 who had recovered from COVID-19. Each CDR3 is given with its conserved first and last residue. The D gene is left open where the match is weak. Not all rows give a size; the values are once, few, many and, for expanded clones, a class.

v_gene: TRBV2; abundance: .; d_gene: TRBD2; j_gene: TRBJ2-7; CDR3aa: CASSNSGSMYEQYF; CDR3nt: TGTGCCAGCAGTAATAGCGGGAGTATGTACGAGCAGTACTTC
v_gene: TRBV27; abundance: once; d_gene: TRBD1; j_gene: TRBJ2-5; CDR3aa: CASSSLTGMVETQYF; CDR3nt: TGTGCCAGCAGTTCGCTGACAGGGATGGTTGAGACCCAGTACTTC
v_gene: TRBV11-2; abundance: many; d_gene: .; j_gene: TRBJ2-4; CDR3aa: CASSLGQLLAKNIQYF; CDR3nt: TGTGCCAGCAGCTTGGGACAACTTCTAGCCAAAAACATTCAGTACTTC
v_gene: TRBV7-8; abundance: .; d_gene: .; j_gene: TRBJ1-5; CDR3aa: CASSTGANQPQHF; CDR3nt: TGTGCCAGCAGCACAGGTGCCAATCAGCCCCAGCATTTT
v_gene: TRBV15; abundance: .; d_gene: TRBD2; j_gene: TRBJ2-5; CDR3aa: CATSRWSGRGETQYF; CDR3nt: TGTGCCACCAGCCGCTGGTCGGGGAGGGGAGAGACCCAGTACTTC
v_gene: TRBV7-2; abundance: .; d_gene: TRBD1; j_gene: TRBJ2-5; CDR3aa: CASSLVGQGVSETQYF; CDR3nt: TGTGCCAGCAGCTTAGTCGGTCAGGGGGTCTCAGAGACCCAGTACTTC
v_gene: TRBV7-2; abundance: .; d_gene: TRBD1; j_gene: TRBJ2-7; CDR3aa: CASSSTGGPFGEQYF; CDR3nt: TGTGCCAGCAGCTCGACAGGGGGCCCATTCGGGGAGCAGTACTTC
v_gene: TRBV5-6; abundance: .; d_gene: .; j_gene: TRBJ1-3; CDR3aa: CASSWGGSWGNTIYF; CDR3nt: TGTGCCAGCAGCTGGGGAGGATCGTGGGGAAACACCATATATTTT
v_gene: TRBV5-1; abundance: .; d_gene: TRBD1; j_gene: TRBJ1-1; CDR3aa: CASSQTGGMNTEAFF; CDR3nt: TGCGCCAGCAGCCAAACAGGGGGCATGAACACTGAAGCTTTCTTT
v_gene: TRBV7-9; abundance: once; d_gene: TRBD2; j_gene: TRBJ2-1; CDR3aa: CASSLDWTSAYNEQFF; CDR3nt: TGTGCCAGCAGCTTAGATTGGACTAGCGCCTACAATGAGCAGTTCTTC
v_gene: TRBV7-9; abundance: .; d_gene: TRBD1; j_gene: TRBJ2-1; CDR3aa: CASSLSGGNEQFF; CDR3nt: TGTGCCAGCAGCTTATCAGGGGGCAATGAGCAGTTCTTC
v_gene: TRBV5-6; abundance: .; d_gene: TRBD1; j_gene: TRBJ2-7; CDR3aa: CASSLGQGGYEQYF; CDR3nt: TGTGCCAGCAGCTTGGGACAGGGCGGCTACGAGCAGTACTTC
v_gene: TRBV19; abundance: once; d_gene: TRBD1; j_gene: TRBJ1-2; CDR3aa: CASSPLPTGWDGYTF; CDR3nt: TGTGCCAGTAGCCCTCTCCCGACAGGGTGGGATGGCTACACCTTC
v_gene: TRBV11-2; abundance: .; d_gene: TRBD2; j_gene: TRBJ2-7; CDR3aa: CASSLGREPPYEQYF; CDR3nt: TGTGCCAGCAGCTTGGGGCGGGAGCCACCCTACGAGCAGTACTTC
v_gene: TRBV19; abundance: .; d_gene: .; j_gene: TRBJ1-5; CDR3aa: CASRMDSPNQPQHF; CDR3nt: TGTGCCAGTAGAATGGACAGCCCCAATCAGCCCCAGCATTTT
v_gene: TRBV23-1; abundance: .; d_gene: TRBD2; j_gene: TRBJ2-1; CDR3aa: CASSQSGETSGRPLVTGEQFF; CDR3nt: TGCGCCAGCAGTCAATCGGGCGAGACTAGCGGGAGGCCGCTGGTTACCGGTGAGCAGTTCTTC
v_gene: TRBV7-9; abundance: .; d_gene: TRBD1; j_gene: TRBJ1-2; CDR3aa: CASSPTGDGYTF; CDR3nt: TGTGCCAGCAGCCCGACAGGGGATGGCTACACCTTC
v_gene: TRBV15; abundance: once; d_gene: .; j_gene: TRBJ1-4; CDR3aa: CATSRETDTNEKLFF; CDR3nt: TGTGCCACCAGCAGAGAGACAGATACTAATGAAAAACTGTTTTTT
v_gene: TRBV18; abundance: once; d_gene: .; j_gene: TRBJ2-1; CDR3aa: CASSPPQGETYNEQFF; CDR3nt: TGTGCCAGCTCACCCCCACAGGGCGAAACCTACAATGAGCAGTTCTTC
v_gene: TRBV4-1; abundance: .; d_gene: .; j_gene: TRBJ1-6; CDR3aa: CASSQDHLSSSPLHF; CDR3nt: TGCGCCAGCAGCCAAGATCACCTGTCGAGTTCACCCCTCCACTTT
v_gene: TRBV4-1; abundance: once; d_gene: TRBD2; j_gene: TRBJ2-2; CDR3aa: CASSALAGGHTGELFF; CDR3nt: TGCGCCAGCAGCGCACTAGCGGGAGGACACACCGGGGAGCTGTTTTTT
v_gene: TRBV2; abundance: .; d_gene: .; j_gene: TRBJ2-1; CDR3aa: CASSIRRSSYNEQFF; CDR3nt: TGTGCCAGCAGTATCCGTAGGAGCTCCTACAATGAGCAGTTCTTC
v_gene: TRBV5-1; abundance: .; d_gene: .; j_gene: TRBJ2-3; CDR3aa: CASSLEGEGDTQYF; CDR3nt: TGCGCCAGCAGCTTGGAGGGGGAAGGAGATACGCAGTATTTT
v_gene: TRBV7-9; abundance: .; d_gene: TRBD1; j_gene: TRBJ2-1; CDR3aa: CASSYGGTGQFF; CDR3nt: TGTGCCAGCAGCTATGGGGGGACAGGGCAGTTCTTC
v_gene: TRBV28; abundance: .; d_gene: .; j_gene: TRBJ1-5; CDR3aa: CASRKEGGGNQPQHF; CDR3nt: TGTGCCAGCAGGAAGGAGGGCGGTGGTAATCAGCCCCAGCATTTT
v_gene: TRBV3-1/TRBV3-2; abundance: .; d_gene: .; j_gene: TRBJ1-2; CDR3aa: CASSQAGLWSYTF; CDR3nt: TGTGCCAGCAGCCAAGCAGGTCTATGGAGCTACACCTTC
v_gene: TRBV10-2; abundance: once; d_gene: .; j_gene: TRBJ2-7; CDR3aa: CASSEFKREFSYEQYF; CDR3nt: TGCGCCAGCAGTGAGTTCAAAAGAGAGTTCTCCTACGAGCAGTACTTC
v_gene: TRBV7-2; abundance: .; d_gene: TRBD2; j_gene: TRBJ2-7; CDR3aa: CASRPTSGGTYEQYF; CDR3nt: TGTGCCAGCAGGCCGACTAGCGGGGGTACCTACGAGCAGTACTTC
v_gene: TRBV27; abundance: .; d_gene: .; j_gene: TRBJ2-6; CDR3aa: CASSLISGEGANVLTF; CDR3nt: TGTGCCAGCAGTTTAATCTCCGGGGAAGGGGCCAACGTCCTGACTTTC
v_gene: TRBV6-4; abundance: few; d_gene: .; j_gene: TRBJ2-2; CDR3aa: CASSDSPGFTGELFF; CDR3nt: TGTGCCAGCAGTGACTCGCCAGGATTCACCGGGGAGCTGTTTTTT
v_gene: TRBV5-1; abundance: .; d_gene: .; j_gene: TRBJ2-1; CDR3aa: CASSLGVQDKQFF; CDR3nt: TGCGCCAGCAGCTTGGGGGTCCAGGACAAACAGTTCTTC
v_gene: TRBV6-5; abundance: .; d_gene: .; j_gene: TRBJ1-1; CDR3aa: CASSPWGHTEAFF; CDR3nt: TGTGCCAGCAGTCCCTGGGGGCACACTGAAGCTTTCTTT
v_gene: TRBV12-3/TRBV12-4; abundance: .; d_gene: .; j_gene: TRBJ2-7; CDR3aa: CASSLTGAGEQYF; CDR3nt: TGTGCCAGCAGTTTAACGGGAGCTGGTGAGCAGTACTTC
v_gene: TRBV7-9; abundance: .; d_gene: .; j_gene: TRBJ2-7; CDR3aa: CASSLSGTYEQYF; CDR3nt: TGTGCCAGCAGCTTGTCGGGAACCTACGAGCAGTACTTC
v_gene: TRBV2; abundance: .; d_gene: TRBD1; j_gene: TRBJ2-7; CDR3aa: CASRAGTGPHEQYF; CDR3nt: TGTGCCAGCAGAGCCGGGACAGGCCCCCATGAGCAGTACTTC